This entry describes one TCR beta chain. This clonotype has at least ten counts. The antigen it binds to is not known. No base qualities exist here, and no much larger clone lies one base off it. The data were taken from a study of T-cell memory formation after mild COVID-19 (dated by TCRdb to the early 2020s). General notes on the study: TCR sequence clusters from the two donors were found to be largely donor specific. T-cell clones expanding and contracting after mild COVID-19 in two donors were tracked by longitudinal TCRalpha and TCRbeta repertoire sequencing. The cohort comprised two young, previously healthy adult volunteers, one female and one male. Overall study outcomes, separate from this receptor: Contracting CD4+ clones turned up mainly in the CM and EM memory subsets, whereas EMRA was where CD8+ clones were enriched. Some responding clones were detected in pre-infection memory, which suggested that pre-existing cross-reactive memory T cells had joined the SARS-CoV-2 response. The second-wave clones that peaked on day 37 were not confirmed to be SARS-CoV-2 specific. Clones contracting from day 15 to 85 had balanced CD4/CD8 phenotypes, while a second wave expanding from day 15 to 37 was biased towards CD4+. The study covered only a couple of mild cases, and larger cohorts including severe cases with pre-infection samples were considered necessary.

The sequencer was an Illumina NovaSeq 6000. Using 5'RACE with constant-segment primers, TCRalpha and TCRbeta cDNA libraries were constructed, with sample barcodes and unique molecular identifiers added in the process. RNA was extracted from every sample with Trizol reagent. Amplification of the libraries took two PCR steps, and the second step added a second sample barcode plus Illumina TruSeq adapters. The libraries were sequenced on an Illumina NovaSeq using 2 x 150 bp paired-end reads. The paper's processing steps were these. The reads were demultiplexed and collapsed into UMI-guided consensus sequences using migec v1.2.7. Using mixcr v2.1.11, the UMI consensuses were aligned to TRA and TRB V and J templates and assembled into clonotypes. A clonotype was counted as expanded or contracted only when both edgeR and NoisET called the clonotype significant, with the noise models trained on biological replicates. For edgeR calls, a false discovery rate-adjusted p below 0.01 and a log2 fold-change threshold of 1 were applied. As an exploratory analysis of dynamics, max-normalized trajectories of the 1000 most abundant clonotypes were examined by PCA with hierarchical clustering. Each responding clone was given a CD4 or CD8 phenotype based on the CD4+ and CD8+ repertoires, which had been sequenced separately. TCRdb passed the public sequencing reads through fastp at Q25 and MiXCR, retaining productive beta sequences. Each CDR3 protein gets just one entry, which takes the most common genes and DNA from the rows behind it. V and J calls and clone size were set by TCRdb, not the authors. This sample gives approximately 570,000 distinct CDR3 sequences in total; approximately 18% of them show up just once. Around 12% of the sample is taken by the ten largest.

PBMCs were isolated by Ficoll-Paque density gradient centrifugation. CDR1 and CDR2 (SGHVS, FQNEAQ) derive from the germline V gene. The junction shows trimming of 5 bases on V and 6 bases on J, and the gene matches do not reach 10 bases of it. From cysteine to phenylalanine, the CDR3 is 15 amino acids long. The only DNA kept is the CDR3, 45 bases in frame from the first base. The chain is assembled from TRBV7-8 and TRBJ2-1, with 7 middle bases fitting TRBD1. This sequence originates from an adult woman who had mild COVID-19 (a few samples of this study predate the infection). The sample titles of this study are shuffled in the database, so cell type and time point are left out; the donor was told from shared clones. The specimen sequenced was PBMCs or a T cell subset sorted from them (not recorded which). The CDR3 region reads CASSTQTGFGNEQFF. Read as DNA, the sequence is TGTGCCAGCAGCACTCAGACAGGGTTTGGCAATGAGCAGTTCTTC.